The next 32 T cell receptor beta chains were all read from a single sample in a study of cytotoxic CD8 clonotypes in ibrutinib-treated CLL. The protocol was immunoSEQ multiplex PCR, while the TCRdb copy is restricted to in-frame clones and leaves out a portion. The sample yields around 40,000 clones, about 64% seen once. Material: PBMCs, obtained at disease progression, from a patient treated with ibrutinib. These receptors were collected from a human donor with chronic lymphocytic leukemia.

The chain uses TRBV6-5 and TRBJ2-5; TRBD2 agrees at 8 bases. Unmatched junction bases numbered 12, after V lost 4 bases and J lost 5 bases. This CDR3 has 16 amino acids. Germline CDR1 MNHEY, CDR2 SVGAGI. The CDR3 DNA reads TGTGCCAGCAGTTCCCCTCGGGGGGGGGCAGGGGAGACCCAGTACTTC. Encoded protein: CASSSPRGGAGETQYF.

The sample holds one count of this clone. V gene TRBV9 combines with J gene TRBJ2-2, with D possibly being TRBD1 or TRBD2 (5 bases each). The CDR3 is 17 amino acids. Germline V gene sequence: CDR1 SGDLS, CDR2 YYNGEE. Trimming shortened V by 0 bases and J by 0 bases, and 12 bases separated the two germline ends. CDR3 coding DNA: TGTGCCAGCAGCGTAGTTTCGGGACGGCCGAACACCGGGGAGCTGTTTTTT. Its protein is CASSVVSGRPNTGELFF.

The chain couples TRBV19 to TRBJ1-5; 7 bases agree with TRBD1. The CDR3 runs to 12 residues. The V gene end was trimmed by 5 bases and the J gene end by 13 bases; junction bases not matched to a gene: 8. Germline CDR1 and CDR2: LNHDA and SQIVND (reference sequence). CDR3 DNA sequence: TGTGCCAGTAGTGTAGCCGGGACAGAACAGCATTTT. This gives the protein CASSVAGTEQHF.

This clone appeared a single time. The chain has TRBV15 and TRBJ1-3; no clear D. This CDR3 is 14 amino acids long. Germline lookup yields CDR1 LNHNV and CDR2 YYDKDF (reference sequence). V shed 6 bases and J shed 0 bases, with 9 bases lying between them. The CDR3 nucleotides read TGTGCCACCAGTCGTGGTTACTCTGGAAACACCATATATTTT. The encoded protein is CATSRGYSGNTIYF.

The V and J genes are TRBV6-1 and TRBJ1-1, with D possibly matching TRBD1 (5 bases). The germline V gene has CDR1 MNHNS and CDR2 SASEGT. The CDR3 is 14 amino acids. Trimming took 2 bases from V and 5 from J, leaving 12 bases between them. CDR3 sequence reads: CASSETTGRTEAFF. The CDR3 DNA follows: TGTGCCAGCAGTGAAACAACAGGACGAACTGAAGCTTTCTTT.

This chain links TRBV10-3 with TRBJ2-2, with D unclear. CDR3 size: 12 residues. The V gene lost 5 bases and the J gene lost 6 bases, with 7 bases spanning the gap. Germline CDR1 is ENHRY and CDR2 is SYGVKD. The CDR3 bases are TGTGCCATCAGTACTATGGCCGGGGAGCTGTTTTTT. Its translation is CAISTMAGELFF.

This CDR3 reads CSVASGGQETQYF. The DNA for the CDR3 is TGCAGCGTTGCTAGCGGGGGCCAAGAGACCCAGTACTTC. The rearrangement uses TRBV29-1 and TRBJ2-5, with 10 bases identical to TRBD2. The CDR3 extends over 13 amino acids. The germline gives CDR1 SQVTM, CDR2 ANQGSEA. J was trimmed by 1 base and V by 4 bases; bases with no gene match: 0.

The rearrangement joins TRBV6-5 to TRBJ1-2; D possibly corresponds to TRBD1 (6 bases). From germline, CDR1 is MNHEY and CDR2 SVGAGI. The CDR3 contains 13 residues. V lost 6 bases and J lost 4, with 12 bases in between. The CDR3 reads CASRTTGSYGYTF. The CDR3 nucleotides read TGTGCCAGCAGGACAACAGGGTCCTATGGCTACACCTTC.

The chain is built from TRBV7-9 and TRBJ1-6; unclear D gene. Germline V lookup: CDR1 SEHNR, CDR2 FQNEAQ (reference sequence). V lost 4 bases and J lost 7, with 8 bases in between. This CDR3 contains 13 residues. CDR3 nucleotide sequence: TGTGCCAGCAGCTGGTCCGGGAATTCACCCCTCCACTTT. As protein: CASSWSGNSPLHF.

This rearrangement joins TRBV6-6 to TRBJ2-7; D is undetermined. Germline-derived CDR1 and CDR2 are MNHNY and SVGAGI (reference sequence). This CDR3 has 14 amino acids. V was shortened by 2 bases and J by 2 bases, with 10 bases between the two germline ends. Written as DNA, the CDR3 is TGTGCCAGCAGTTACGTCAGTGGACCCTACGAGCAGTACTTC. Encoded protein: CASSYVSGPYEQYF.

The sample holds a few counts of this clone. The chain joins TRBV7-2 to TRBJ2-1, with D unresolved. This CDR3 spans 15 amino acids. Germline V lookup: CDR1 SGHTA, CDR2 FQGNSA. Trimming cost V 1 base and J 0 bases, with 7 bases left between them. The CDR3 here is CASSLGPSSYNEQFF. CDR3 DNA: TGTGCCAGCAGCTTAGGCCCCAGCTCCTACAATGAGCAGTTCTTC.

V and J are TRBV9 and TRBJ2-1; no reliable D call. CDR1 is SGDLS and CDR2 is YYNGEE in the germline V gene. The CDR3 spans 15 residues. The V and J ends lost 2 bases and 3 bases respectively, with 12 bases between them. The CDR3 DNA reads as TGTGCCAGCAGCGTCGGAACGGTCAGCTACAATGAGCAGTTCTTC. Residues: CASSVGTVSYNEQFF.

The table lists this clone with a count of one. The V gene is TRBV11-2, the J gene TRBJ2-1, with TRBD2 identical over 10 bases. CDR1 and CDR2 (germline): SGHAT, FQNNGV. V lost 1 base, J lost 7 bases, and 4 bases stayed unmatched. The CDR3 spans 15 residues. CDR3 loop: CASSLGATSGNEQFF. Written as DNA, the CDR3 is TGTGCCAGCAGCTTAGGGGCGACTAGCGGGAATGAGCAGTTCTTC.

The V gene is TRBV10-2, the J gene TRBJ2-2; D may be TRBD2 (6 bases). CDR1 is WSHSY and CDR2 is SAAADI in the germline V gene. The CDR3 totals 17 residues. Trimming removed 0 bases at V and 0 bases at J, with 11 bases between. For the CDR3, the DNA is TGCGCCAGCAGTGAGTCGGGGGGACCGTCGAACACCGGGGAGCTGTTTTTT. This gives the protein CASSESGGPSNTGELFF.

CDR3 in amino acids: CASSRVGGSGNTIYF. The CDR3 region has the DNA TGTGCCAGTAGCCGCGTTGGAGGTTCTGGAAACACCATATATTTT. This chain joins TRBV19 and TRBJ1-3; D is uncertain. CDR3 length: 15 residues. V was trimmed by 6 bases and J by 1 base, leaving 13 bases between them. The germline gives CDR1 LNHDA, CDR2 SQIVND (reference sequence).

This clone was seen only a few times. The V call is TRBV5-1, the J call TRBJ2-7, with a possible D match to TRBD1 (5 bases). Trimming stripped 0 bases from V and 6 bases from J, with 13 bases between. From germline, CDR1 is SGHRS and CDR2 YFSETQ. This CDR3 has 14 residues. The CDR3, as DNA: TGCGCCAGCAGCTTGGCCGGACACCCGTCCGAGCAGTACTTC. It translates to CASSLAGHPSEQYF.

CDR3: CASSLFQSGELFF. CDR3 nucleotides: TGCGCCAGCAGCTTGTTCCAGTCCGGGGAGCTGTTTTTT. The chain joins TRBV5-1 to TRBJ2-2; no clear D. V was cut by 1 base and J by 6 bases, with 7 bases left in between. Germline CDR1 reads SGHRS; CDR2 reads YFSETQ. The CDR3 covers 13 residues.

About this clone itself: One junction end disagrees with the germline gene, perhaps due to a read error. The same CDR3 also results from other DNA sequences found in this sample. J is TRBJ2-7 and V is TRBV6-1; a possible D gene is TRBD1 (6 bases). CDR3 length: 13 residues. Germline CDR1 is MNHNS and CDR2 is SASEGT. Here the CDR3 reads CASTRQVFYEQYF. CDR3 nucleotides: TGTGCCAGCACCAGACAGGTCTTCTACGAGCAATACTTC.

The V and J genes are TRBV7-9 and TRBJ1-1, with D uncertain. The CDR3 consists of 17 residues. V was trimmed by 2 bases and J by 2 bases, leaving 18 bases between them. Germline V gene sequence: CDR1 SEHNR, CDR2 FQNEAQ (reference sequence). The CDR3 is CASSLIGLRKGNTEAFF. The CDR3 nucleotides read TGTGCCAGCAGCTTAATTGGCCTCAGAAAGGGTAACACTGAAGCTTTCTTT.

J is TRBJ2-7 and V is TRBV6-1, with 8 bases matching TRBD2. The CDR3 totals 17 residues. From germline, CDR1 is MNHNS and CDR2 SASEGT. V lost 1 base, J lost 1 base, and 9 bases stayed unmatched. CDR3 in amino acids: CASSEGPGGGGSYEQYF. CDR3 DNA sequence: TGTGCCAGCAGTGAAGGCCCTGGGGGCGGGGGGTCCTACGAGCAGTACTTC.

J is TRBJ2-3 and V is TRBV5-4, with D unresolved. Trimming took 4 bases from V and 0 from J, leaving 9 bases between them. CDR3 length: 14 residues. Per germline, CDR1 SGHNT and CDR2 YYREEE (reference sequence). This CDR3 is CASSPETSTDTQYF. Written as DNA, the CDR3 is TGTGCCAGCAGCCCGGAGACTAGCACAGATACGCAGTATTTT.

This CDR3 is CASSLDGRAGGTIYF. Here the CDR3 DNA reads TGCGCCAGCAGCTTGGATGGCAGGGCCGGGGGGACCATATATTTT. This rearrangement joins TRBV5-1 to TRBJ1-3, with D possibly being TRBD1 (5 bases). Germline loops: CDR1 SGHRS, CDR2 YFSETQ. The CDR3 contains 15 residues. Trimming took 0 bases from V and 10 from J, leaving 17 bases between them.

This chain links TRBV7-8 with TRBJ2-3; 8 bases match TRBD1. Per germline, CDR1 SGHVS and CDR2 FQNEAQ. The CDR3 is 14 amino acids. V lost 5 bases and J lost 6; bases outside the gene matches: 7. The CDR3 DNA reads TGTGCCAGCAGCCCAGGACAGGGTGCCGATACGCAGTATTTT. Encoded protein: CASSPGQGADTQYF.

The chain links TRBV27 to TRBJ2-1; weak D call: TRBD1 (6 bases). The germline V and J ends were trimmed by 6 bases and 9 bases, with 18 bases remaining between them. The CDR3 loop spans 14 amino acids. CDR1 MNHEY and CDR2 SMNVEV come from the germline V gene (reference sequence). The chain's CDR3 is CASRPRGRGGEQFF. The CDR3 DNA is TGTGCCAGCAGGCCCAGGGGCCGAGGAGGTGAGCAGTTCTTC.

This clone was recorded only once. The chain has TRBV6-6 and TRBJ2-3; 8 bases line up with TRBD1. Germline values: CDR1 MNHNY, CDR2 SVGAGI (reference sequence). This CDR3 contains 14 residues. Germline trimming cut 2 bases from V and 5 bases from J; bases unmatched to any gene: 3. This chain's CDR3 is CASSYRTGIDTQYF. CDR3 nucleotides: TGTGCCAGCAGTTACCGGACAGGGATAGATACGCAGTATTTT.

The rearrangement uses TRBV5-5 and TRBJ2-3, with D possibly TRBD1 on 6 matching bases. Germline V gives CDR1 SGHKS, CDR2 YYEKEE (reference sequence). V shed 4 bases and J shed 5 bases, with 14 bases lying between them. The CDR3 has 14 residues. The CDR3 coding sequence is TGTGCCAGCAGCCCTGGGGGCGGGCAAGATACGCAGTATTTT. Protein product: CASSPGGGQDTQYF.

This clone was detected a few times. J is TRBJ2-2 and V is TRBV2, with D unresolved. The CDR3 length is 12 residues. V shed 5 bases and J shed 7 bases, with 8 bases lying between them. Germline V gives CDR1 SNHLY, CDR2 FYNNEI. The CDR3 sequence is CASSPPDGELFF. The CDR3 nucleotides read TGTGCCAGCAGTCCACCGGACGGGGAGCTGTTTTTT.

CDR3 sequence reads: CSVETGTDTQYF. Written as DNA, the CDR3 is TGCAGCGTTGAAACGGGCACAGATACGCAGTATTTT. The V gene is TRBV29-1, the J gene TRBJ2-3; D not certain. With 2 bases removed from V and 1 base from J, the gap between germline ends came to 4 bases. Looked up from germline, CDR1 is SQVTM and CDR2 is ANQGSEA. This CDR3 contains 12 residues.

Written as DNA, the CDR3 is TGTGCCAGCAAAGAGGACAGTCTGCCCTACAATGAGCAGTTCTTC. Its protein product is CASKEDSLPYNEQFF. This chain uses TRBV6-1 with TRBJ2-1, with TRBD1 as a possible D gene (6 bases). Trimming stripped 7 bases from V and 2 bases from J, with 15 bases between. Germline V gives CDR1 MNHNS, CDR2 SASEGT. This CDR3 is 15 amino acids long.

This clone was counted once. The rearrangement uses TRBV14 and TRBJ2-3, with unresolved D. The V end was cut by 4 bases, the J end by 0 bases, with 11 bases between. This CDR3 comprises 15 residues. Germline V CDR1 and CDR2: SGHDN, FVKESK. The CDR3, as DNA: TGTGCCAGCAGCCCCAGGCCTCCCAGCACAGATACGCAGTATTTT. Amino acid sequence: CASSPRPPSTDTQYF.

This clone appeared a few times. V gene TRBV25-1 combines with J gene TRBJ1-1; no clear D. Germline V gives CDR1 MGHDK, CDR2 SYGVNS. V was clipped by 7 bases and J by 4 bases, with 16 bases between them. The length of the CDR3 is 14 residues. The CDR3 sequence: CASTPGGGITEAFF. For the CDR3, the DNA is TGTGCCAGCACCCCGGGAGGTGGGATCACTGAAGCTTTCTTT.

The V and J genes are TRBV27 and TRBJ1-2; tentative D call: TRBD1 (5 bases). The V end lost 4 bases, the J end lost 4 bases, and 13 bases lay between the germline ends. The CDR3 totals 14 residues. Germline V gene data show CDR1 as MNHEY and CDR2 as SMNVEV (reference sequence). CDR3 in amino acids: CASSWGREGYGYTF. The CDR3, as DNA: TGTGCCAGCAGTTGGGGCAGGGAAGGCTATGGCTACACCTTC.